One sample yielded the 17 T cell receptor beta chains listed below, sequenced in a study of early T cells in non-severe SARS-CoV-2 infection. TCRdb itself ran the 5' RACE reads through MiXCR, one entry per CDR3 protein. The data show over 15,000 distinct CDR3 sequences, with about 6% seen just once and approximately 6.6% held by the top ten. This material consisted of whole blood, taken at baseline. The origin of the receptors is an adult who was a healthcare worker with PCR-confirmed SARS-CoV-2 infection or an uninfected control (not recorded which).

This clonotype was observed at least ten times. The chain employs TRBV12-3 or TRBV12-4 and TRBJ1-2, with unresolved D. With 3 bases removed from V and 9 bases from J, the gap between germline ends came to 14 bases. The CDR3 is made up of 13 amino acids. The CDR3, as DNA: TGTGCCAGCAGTTTGTCCAGGACTTTCCGCTACACCTTC. It codes for CASSLSRTFRYTF.

This clonotype showed up many times. CDR3 nucleotide sequence: TGTGCCAGCAGCAATATAAACGAAAAACTGTTTTTT. Protein product: CASSNINEKLFF. This rearrangement joins TRBV12-3 or TRBV12-4 to TRBJ1-4, with D hard to call. V lost 6 bases and J 8 bases, leaving 10 bases between the germline ends. CDR3 length equals 12 residues.

The chain carries TRBV27 and TRBJ2-5; D gene ambiguous. Trimming left V 9 bases short and J 4 bases short, with 9 bases between. The CDR3 is 11 amino acids. CDR1 is MNHEY and CDR2 is SMNVEV in the germline V gene (reference sequence). CDR3 nucleotides: TGTGCCAGTTCAAACTCAGAGACCCAGTACTTC. It specifies CASSNSETQYF.

This clonotype was seen ten or more times. The gene calls are TRBV10-2 and TRBJ2-5; 10 bases map to TRBD2. The germline gives CDR1 WSHSY, CDR2 SAAADI. The CDR3 spans 18 residues. The V segment lost 8 bases and the J segment 4 bases; nucleotides outside the gene matches: 19. The CDR3 DNA is TGCGCCAGCGGTCGTACGTTCATTTCTAGCGGGGGTTCAGAGACCCAGTACTTC. Amino acids: CASGRTFISSGGSETQYF.

This sequence joins TRBV3-1 and TRBJ2-1, with D perhaps TRBD1 (6 bases). In germline, CDR1 is LGHDT, CDR2 YNNKEL (reference sequence). V dropped 3 bases and J dropped 6 bases, with 15 bases sitting between them. The CDR3 consists of 15 residues. CDR3 region: CASSHTDRVLNEQFF. CDR3 DNA: TGTGCCAGCAGCCACACGGACAGAGTGCTCAATGAGCAGTTCTTC.

This clonotype was counted ten times or more. This chain joins TRBV7-9 and TRBJ2-5, with a weak D call TRBD1 (6 bases). The CDR3 runs to 15 residues. Germline values: CDR1 SEHNR, CDR2 FQNEAQ (reference sequence). V lost 1 base and J lost 5, with 14 bases in between. The CDR3 coding sequence is TGTGCCAGCAGCTTAGGGGCAGGGGTTTCTGAGACCCAGTACTTC. It codes for CASSLGAGVSETQYF.

This clonotype has at least ten counts. This chain connects TRBV6-1 to TRBJ1-1; no definite D call. The CDR3 is 14 amino acids. Germline CDR1 reads MNHNS; CDR2 reads SASEGT. The V gene lost 6 bases and the J gene lost 0 bases, with 11 bases spanning the gap. CDR3 in amino acids: CASSHTKMNTEAFF. CDR3 DNA: TGTGCCAGCAGCCATACAAAGATGAACACTGAAGCTTTCTTT.

This clonotype has a count of ten or more. The chain links TRBV7-9 to TRBJ1-2, with unresolved D. Trimming took 2 bases from V and 2 from J, leaving 6 bases between them. CDR1 is SEHNR, CDR2 FQNEAQ, per germline (reference sequence). This CDR3 region has 13 residues. The CDR3 coding sequence is TGTGCCAGCAGCTTAAGTGACAACTATGGCTACACCTTC. Its translation: CASSLSDNYGYTF.

This clonotype was counted ten times or more. The rearrangement joins TRBV5-1 to TRBJ1-4; TRBD1 might be the D (5 bases). Trimming shortened V by 0 bases and J by 4 bases, and 7 bases separated the two germline ends. CDR3 size: 14 residues. The germline CDR1 and CDR2 sequences are SGHRS and YFSETQ. This CDR3 reads CASSLGQFNEKLFF. For the CDR3, the DNA is TGCGCCAGCAGCTTGGGACAGTTTAATGAAAAACTGTTTTTT.

This clonotype was counted at least ten times. The genes are TRBV7-2 and TRBJ2-3; TRBD1 agrees at 7 bases. CDR1 is SGHTA, CDR2 FQGNSA, per germline. This CDR3 region has 16 residues. Trimming cost V 5 bases and J 3 bases; bases outside gene matches: 11. The CDR3 loop reads CASSLKTGSGTDTQYF. CDR3 DNA: TGTGCCAGCAGCCTAAAGACAGGGTCAGGGACAGATACGCAGTATTTT. The full variable domain, with the rest looked up from reference TRBV7-2 and TRBJ2-3, is GAGVSQSPSNKVTEKGKDVELRCDPISGHTALYWYRQSLGQGLEFLIYFQGNSAPDKSGLPSDRFSAERTGGSVSTLTIQRTQQEDSAVYLCASSLKTGSGTDTQYFGPGTRLTVL.

This clonotype was seen ten or more times. The gene calls are TRBV5-1 and TRBJ2-5, with D tentatively TRBD1 (5 bases). CDR1 is SGHRS and CDR2 is YFSETQ in the germline V gene. CDR3 length: 13 amino acids. Trimming pared 0 bases from V and 7 bases from J, leaving 10 bases between. The CDR3: CASSLGGPGTQYF. Written as DNA, the CDR3 is TGCGCCAGCAGCTTGGGGGGCCCGGGGACCCAGTACTTC. The entire variable domain, with the rest obtained from reference TRBV5-1 and TRBJ2-5, is as follows: KAGVTQTPRYLIKTRGQQVTLSCSPISGHRSVSWYQQTPGQGLQFLFEYFSETQRNKGNFPGRFSGRQFSNSRSEMNVSTLELGDSALYLCASSLGGPGTQYFGPGTRLLVL.

By sample fraction, this clonotype is medium-sized (0.01 to 0.1%). The CDR3 nucleotides are TGCAGTGCTAGACAGGGCGACGGATCACCCCTCCACTTT. Protein sequence: CSARQGDGSPLHF. V gene TRBV20-1 combines with J gene TRBJ1-6; the D gene is possibly TRBD1 (5 bases). CDR1 is DFQATT and CDR2 is SNEGSKA in the germline V gene (reference sequence). Between the trimmed V and J ends, which lost 2 bases and 10 bases, there was a span of 12 bases. The CDR3 extends over 13 amino acids.

In its sample, this clonotype was seen many times. This chain links TRBV7-6 with TRBJ2-1, with 8 bases identical to TRBD2. Losses at the gene ends were 6 bases for V and 10 bases for J; bases not matched to a gene: 8. From germline, CDR1 is SGHVS and CDR2 FNYEAQ. The CDR3 is 13 residues long. The CDR3 DNA follows: TGTGCCAGCAGTTCAGCGGGGGCCCTGGAGCAGTTCTTC. Encoded protein: CASSSAGALEQFF.

This clonotype has ten or more counts. V is TRBV7-8 and J is TRBJ1-1; TRBD1 is a possible D gene (5 bases). Per germline, CDR1 SGHVS and CDR2 FQNEAQ. V was pared by 4 bases and J by 2 bases, with 14 bases between. The CDR3 totals 15 residues. In DNA, the CDR3 is TGTGCCAGCAGCTATCAAAGAGGGGCTAACACTGAAGCTTTCTTT. This sequence encodes CASSYQRGANTEAFF.

This clonotype was observed at least ten times. The rearrangement joins TRBV5-4 to TRBJ2-5, with 7 bases that match TRBD2. In germline, CDR1 is SGHNT, CDR2 YYREEE (reference sequence). V shed 5 bases, J shed 4 bases, and the junction held 8 bases outside the gene matches. This CDR3 contains 14 residues. The CDR3 coding sequence is TGTGCCAGCAGACCATTTGGCGGGGGAGAGACCCAGTACTTC. Protein sequence: CASRPFGGGETQYF.

In this sample, this clonotype turned up many times. The genes are TRBV5-1 and TRBJ1-1, with D possibly being TRBD1 (5 bases). In germline, CDR1 is SGHRS, CDR2 YFSETQ. The CDR3 has 13 residues. Trimming left V 2 bases short and J 11 bases short, with 16 bases between. The CDR3 sequence: CASSFVLQGEAFF. CDR3 bases: TGCGCCAGCAGCTTCGTGCTCCAGGGCGAGGCTTTCTTT.

This clonotype was seen ten or more times. V and J are TRBV6-1 and TRBJ1-2; no clear D. Germline V gene lookup returns CDR1 MNHNS and CDR2 SASEGT. The CDR3 has 12 residues. V lost 6 bases, J lost 8 bases, and 13 bases lay in between. The CDR3 coding sequence is TGTGCCAGCAGGAATGGTTTTTACGGCTACACCTTC. Translating it yields CASRNGFYGYTF.